This T cell receptor (beta chain) came from a study of blood T cell repertoires in COVID-19. The overall study: Some COVID-19 samples were acute and others convalescent; all came from the United States, Italy and Spain. T cells, B-cell-depleted T cells, or PBMCs provided the cDNA or gDNA that served as material.

Germline assignment: CDR1 SGHTA and CDR2 FQGNSA. Trimming left V 5 bases short and J 1 base short, with 12 bases between. This CDR3 is 14 amino acids long. Authors' processing steps: Amplified reference gene primers provided the basis for estimating nucleated cell counts. Data came from immunoSEQ multiplex PCR; TCRdb stores just in-frame clones and leaves some out. V and J calls and clone size are copied from that table; D and trimming were computed from the DNA. The table shows approximately 200,000 clones, with roughly 88% occurring only once. The sample was peripheral blood. The gene calls are TRBV7-2 and TRBJ2-7; perhaps TRBD1 as D (6 bases). The sequence was collected from a human donor with active or convalescent COVID-19. The donor label of this sample is uncertain. The DNA of the CDR3 is TGTGCCAGCAGCCCCACCAGGGGTTCCTACGAGCAGTACTTC. It encodes CASSPTRGSYEQYF.